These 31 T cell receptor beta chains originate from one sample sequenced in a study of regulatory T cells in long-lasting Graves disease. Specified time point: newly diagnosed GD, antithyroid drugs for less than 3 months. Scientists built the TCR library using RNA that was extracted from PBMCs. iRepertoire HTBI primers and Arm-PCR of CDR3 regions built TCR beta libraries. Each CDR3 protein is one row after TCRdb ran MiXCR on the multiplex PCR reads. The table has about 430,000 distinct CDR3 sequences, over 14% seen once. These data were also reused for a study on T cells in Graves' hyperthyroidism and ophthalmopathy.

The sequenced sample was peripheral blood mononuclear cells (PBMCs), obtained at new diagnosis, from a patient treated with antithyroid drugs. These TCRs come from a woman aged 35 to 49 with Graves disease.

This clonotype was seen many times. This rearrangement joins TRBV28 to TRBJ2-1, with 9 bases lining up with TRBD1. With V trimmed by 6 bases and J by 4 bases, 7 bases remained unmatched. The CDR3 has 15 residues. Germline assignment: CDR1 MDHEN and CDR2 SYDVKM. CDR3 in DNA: TGTGCCAGCAGACAACAGGGGGCTAATTACAATGAGCAGTTCTTC. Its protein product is CASRQQGANYNEQFF. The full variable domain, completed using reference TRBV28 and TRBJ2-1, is DVKVTQSSRYLVKRTGEKVFLECVQDMDHENMFWYRQDPGLGLRLIYFSYDVKMKEKGDIPEGYSVSREKKERFSLILESASTNQTSMYLCASRQQGANYNEQFFGPGTRLTVL.

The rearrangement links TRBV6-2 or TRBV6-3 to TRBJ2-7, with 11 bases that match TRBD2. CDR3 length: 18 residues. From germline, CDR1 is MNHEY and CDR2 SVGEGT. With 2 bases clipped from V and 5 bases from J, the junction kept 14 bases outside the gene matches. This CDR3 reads CASSYRWLAGGNANEQYF. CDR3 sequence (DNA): TGTGCCAGCAGTTACCGGTGGCTAGCGGGAGGCAATGCCAACGAGCAGTACTTC.

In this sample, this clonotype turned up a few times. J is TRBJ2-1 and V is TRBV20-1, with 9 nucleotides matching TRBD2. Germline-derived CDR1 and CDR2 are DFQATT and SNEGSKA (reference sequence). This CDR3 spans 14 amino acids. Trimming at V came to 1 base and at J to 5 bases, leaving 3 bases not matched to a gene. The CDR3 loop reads CSARVSGSDNEQFF. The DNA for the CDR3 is TGCAGTGCTAGAGTTAGCGGGAGCGACAATGAGCAGTTCTTC.

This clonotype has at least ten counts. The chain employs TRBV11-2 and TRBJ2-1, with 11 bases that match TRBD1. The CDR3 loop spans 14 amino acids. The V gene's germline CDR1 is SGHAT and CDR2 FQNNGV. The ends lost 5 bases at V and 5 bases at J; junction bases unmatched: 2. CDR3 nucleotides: TGTGCCAGCAGCGGACAGGGGGCAAACAATGAGCAGTTCTTC. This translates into CASSGQGANNEQFF.

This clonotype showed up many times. The CDR3 loop reads CASSAYVGTGDHRATTQYF. For the CDR3, the DNA is TGTGCCAGCAGTGCCTACGTCGGGACTGGCGACCACCGGGCCACGACCCAGTACTTC. The genes are TRBV2 and TRBJ2-5; possibly TRBD2 for D (6 bases). From germline, CDR1 is SNHLY and CDR2 FYNNEI. The CDR3 totals 19 residues. The V gene lost 4 bases and the J gene lost 7 bases, with 31 bases spanning the gap.

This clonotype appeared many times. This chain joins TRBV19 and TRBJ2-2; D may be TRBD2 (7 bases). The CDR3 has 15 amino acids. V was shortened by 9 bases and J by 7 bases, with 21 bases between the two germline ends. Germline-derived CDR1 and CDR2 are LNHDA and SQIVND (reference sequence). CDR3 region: CASTVLGGGGGELFF. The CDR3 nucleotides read TGTGCCAGCACCGTTTTGGGCGGGGGCGGCGGGGAGCTGTTTTTT. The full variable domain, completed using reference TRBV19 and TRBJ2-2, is DGGITQSPKYLFRKEGQNVTLSCEQNLNHDAMYWYRQDPGQGLRLIYYSQIVNDFQKGDIAEGYSVSREKKESFPLTVTSAQKNPTAFYLCASTVLGGGGGELFFGEGSRLTVL.

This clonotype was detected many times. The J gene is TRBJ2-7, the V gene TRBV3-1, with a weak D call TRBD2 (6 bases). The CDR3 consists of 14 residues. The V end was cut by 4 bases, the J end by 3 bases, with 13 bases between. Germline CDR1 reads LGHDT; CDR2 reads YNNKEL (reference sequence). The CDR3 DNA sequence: TGTGCCAGCAGCCGGGCTAGCGTAAACTACGAGCAGTACTTC. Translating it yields CASSRASVNYEQYF.

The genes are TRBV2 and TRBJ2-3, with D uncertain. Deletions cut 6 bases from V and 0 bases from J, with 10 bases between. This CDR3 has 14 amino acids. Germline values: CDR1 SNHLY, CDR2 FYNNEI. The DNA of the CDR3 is TGTGCCAGCAGCCGACGGCTAAGCACAGATACGCAGTATTTT. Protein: CASSRRLSTDTQYF.

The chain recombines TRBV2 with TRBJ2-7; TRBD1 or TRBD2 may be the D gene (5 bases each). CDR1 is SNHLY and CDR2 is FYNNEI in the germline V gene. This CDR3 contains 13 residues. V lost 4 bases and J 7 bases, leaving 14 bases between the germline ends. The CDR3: CASSVVGVWEQYV. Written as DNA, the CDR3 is TGTGCCAGCAGTGTAGTGGGGGTCTGGGAGCAGTACGTC.

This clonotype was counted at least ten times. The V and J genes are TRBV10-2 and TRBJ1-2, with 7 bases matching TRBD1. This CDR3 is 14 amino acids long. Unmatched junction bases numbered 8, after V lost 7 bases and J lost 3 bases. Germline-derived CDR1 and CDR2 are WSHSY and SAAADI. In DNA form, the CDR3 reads TGCGCCAGCACAAAACAGGGGATCGACTATGGCTACACCTTC. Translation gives CASTKQGIDYGYTF.

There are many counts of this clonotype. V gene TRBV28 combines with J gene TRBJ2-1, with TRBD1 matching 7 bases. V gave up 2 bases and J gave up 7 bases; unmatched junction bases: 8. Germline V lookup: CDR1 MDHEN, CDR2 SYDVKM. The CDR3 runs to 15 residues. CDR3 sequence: CASSLLAGGMNEQFF. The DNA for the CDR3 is TGTGCCAGCAGTTTACTTGCAGGGGGTATGAATGAGCAGTTCTTC.

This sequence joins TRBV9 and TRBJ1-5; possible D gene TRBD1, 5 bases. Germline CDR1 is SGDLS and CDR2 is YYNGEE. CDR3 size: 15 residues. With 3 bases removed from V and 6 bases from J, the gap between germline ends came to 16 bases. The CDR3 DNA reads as TGTGCCAGCAGCGCTCCCGGGCAGGGAGGTCAGCCCCAGCATTTT. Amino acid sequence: CASSAPGQGGQPQHF.

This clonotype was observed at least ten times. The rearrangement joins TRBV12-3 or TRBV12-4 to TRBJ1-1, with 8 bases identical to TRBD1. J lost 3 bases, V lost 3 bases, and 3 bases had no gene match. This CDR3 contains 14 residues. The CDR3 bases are TGTGCCAGCAGTTTCCAGGGGGCGGACACTGAAGCTTTCTTT. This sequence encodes CASSFQGADTEAFF.

The CDR3 sequence is CSVDQITSGEGYTF. The CDR3 nucleotides are TGCAGCGTTGACCAGATAACTTCTGGGGAAGGCTACACCTTC. The rearrangement links TRBV29-1 to TRBJ1-2; the D is unclear. With 3 bases removed from V and 8 bases from J, the gap between germline ends came to 19 bases. Per the germline V gene, CDR1 is SQVTM and CDR2 is ANQGSEA. The CDR3 extends over 14 amino acids.

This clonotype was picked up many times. The CDR3 bases are TGTGCCAGCAGCCTTGGACTCAGAGTCACGCAGCAGTACTTC. Its protein product is CASSLGLRVTQQYF. The chain has TRBV13 and TRBJ2-7; perhaps TRBD2 as D (5 bases). The germline V and J ends were trimmed by 5 bases and 8 bases, with 19 bases remaining between them. The CDR3 runs 14 residues. CDR1 is PRHDT, CDR2 FYEKMQ, per germline (reference sequence).

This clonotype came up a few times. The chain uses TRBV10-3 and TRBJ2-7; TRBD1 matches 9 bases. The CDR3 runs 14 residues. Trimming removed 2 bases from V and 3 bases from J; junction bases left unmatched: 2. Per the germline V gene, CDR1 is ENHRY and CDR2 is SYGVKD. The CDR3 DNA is TGTGCCATCAGTGAGCGACAGGGGGTCTACGAGCAGTACTTC. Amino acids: CAISERQGVYEQYF.

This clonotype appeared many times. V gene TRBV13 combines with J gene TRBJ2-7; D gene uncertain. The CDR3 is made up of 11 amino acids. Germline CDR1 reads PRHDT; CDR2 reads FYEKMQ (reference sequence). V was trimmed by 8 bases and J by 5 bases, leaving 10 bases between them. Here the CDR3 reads CASGLPDEQYF. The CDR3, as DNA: TGTGCCAGCGGGCTACCCGACGAGCAGTACTTC.

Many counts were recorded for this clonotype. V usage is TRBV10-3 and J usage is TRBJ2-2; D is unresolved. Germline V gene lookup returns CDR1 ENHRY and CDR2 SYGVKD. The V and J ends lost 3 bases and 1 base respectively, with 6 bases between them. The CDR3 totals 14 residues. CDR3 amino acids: CAISELRNTGELFF. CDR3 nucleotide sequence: TGTGCCATCAGTGAATTGAGGAACACCGGGGAGCTGTTTTTT.

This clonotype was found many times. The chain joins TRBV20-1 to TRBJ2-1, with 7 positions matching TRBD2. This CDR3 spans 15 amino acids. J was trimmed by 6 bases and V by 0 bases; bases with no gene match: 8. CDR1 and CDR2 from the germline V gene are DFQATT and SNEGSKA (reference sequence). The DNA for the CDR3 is TGCAGTGCTAGAGATACGGGAGGACGTGCCAATGAGCAGTTCTTC. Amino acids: CSARDTGGRANEQFF.

Written as DNA, the CDR3 is TGTGCCAGCTCAGATGGGACAGGCATGAACACTGAAGCTTTCTTT. Its translation is CASSDGTGMNTEAFF. The genes are TRBV18 and TRBJ1-1, with TRBD1 matching over 8 bases. Germline trimming cut 5 bases from V and 0 bases from J; bases unmatched to any gene: 5. Germline CDR1 and CDR2: KGHSH and LQKENI. The CDR3 has 15 residues.

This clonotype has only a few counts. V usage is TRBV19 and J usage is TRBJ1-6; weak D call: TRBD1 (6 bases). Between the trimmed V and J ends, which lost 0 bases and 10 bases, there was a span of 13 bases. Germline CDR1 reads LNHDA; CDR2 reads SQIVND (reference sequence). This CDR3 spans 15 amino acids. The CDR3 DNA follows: TGTGCCAGTAGTATAGATCGGAAGGGGGACTCACCCCTCCACTTT. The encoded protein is CASSIDRKGDSPLHF. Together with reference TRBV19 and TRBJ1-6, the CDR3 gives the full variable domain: DGGITQSPKYLFRKEGQNVTLSCEQNLNHDAMYWYRQDPGQGLRLIYYSQIVNDFQKGDIAEGYSVSREKKESFPLTVTSAQKNPTAFYLCASSIDRKGDSPLHFGNGTRLTVT.

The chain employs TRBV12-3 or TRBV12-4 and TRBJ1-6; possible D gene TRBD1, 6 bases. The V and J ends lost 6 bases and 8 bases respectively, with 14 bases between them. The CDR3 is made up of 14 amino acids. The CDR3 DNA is TGTGCCAGCAGCCTGGACAGATTGGATTCACCCCTCCACTTT. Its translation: CASSLDRLDSPLHF.

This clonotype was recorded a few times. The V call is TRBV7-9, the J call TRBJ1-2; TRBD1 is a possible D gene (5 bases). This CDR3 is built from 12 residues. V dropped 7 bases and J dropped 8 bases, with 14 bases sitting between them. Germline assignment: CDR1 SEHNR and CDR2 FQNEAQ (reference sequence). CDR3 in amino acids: CASKGLSGGYTF. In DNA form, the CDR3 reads TGTGCCAGCAAGGGACTTTCTGGCGGCTACACCTTC.

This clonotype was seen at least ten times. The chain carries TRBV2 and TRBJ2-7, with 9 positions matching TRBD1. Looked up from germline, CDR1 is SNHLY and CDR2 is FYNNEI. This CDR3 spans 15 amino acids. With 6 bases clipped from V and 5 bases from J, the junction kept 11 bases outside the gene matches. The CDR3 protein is CASRDEGTGTNEQYF. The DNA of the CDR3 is TGTGCCAGCAGAGACGAGGGGACAGGGACCAACGAGCAGTACTTC. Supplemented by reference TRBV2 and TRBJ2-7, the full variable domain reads EPEVTQTPSHQVTQMGQEVILRCVPISNHLYFYWYRQILGQKVEFLVSFYNNEISEKSEIFDDQFSVERPDGSNFTLKIRSTKLEDSAMYFCASRDEGTGTNEQYFGPGTRLTVT.

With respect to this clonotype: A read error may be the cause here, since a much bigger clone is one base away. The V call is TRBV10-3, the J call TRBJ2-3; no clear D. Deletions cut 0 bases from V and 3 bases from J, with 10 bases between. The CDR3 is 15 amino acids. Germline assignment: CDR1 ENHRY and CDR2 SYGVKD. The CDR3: CAISESAGNTDTQYF. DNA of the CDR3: TGTGCCATCAGTGAGTCTGCCGGAAATACAGATACGCAGTATTTT.

The CDR3 region is CASSFGDRVNEQFF. As DNA, the CDR3 is TGTGCCAGCAGTTTTGGGGACAGGGTCAATGAGCAGTTCTTC. The chain carries TRBV27 and TRBJ2-1, with 9 bases fitting TRBD1. There are 14 residues in the CDR3. Germline values: CDR1 MNHEY, CDR2 SMNVEV (reference sequence). V was pared by 3 bases and J by 6 bases, with 3 bases of the junction left unmatched.

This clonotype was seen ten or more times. CDR3 protein: CSARDLVAVQETQYF. In DNA form, the CDR3 reads TGCAGTGCTAGAGATCTAGTAGCGGTCCAAGAGACCCAGTACTTC. The chain recombines TRBV20-1 with TRBJ2-5; possible D gene TRBD2, 6 bases. CDR3 size: 15 residues. Germline V lookup: CDR1 DFQATT, CDR2 SNEGSKA (reference sequence). V dropped 0 bases and J dropped 1 base, with 12 bases sitting between them.

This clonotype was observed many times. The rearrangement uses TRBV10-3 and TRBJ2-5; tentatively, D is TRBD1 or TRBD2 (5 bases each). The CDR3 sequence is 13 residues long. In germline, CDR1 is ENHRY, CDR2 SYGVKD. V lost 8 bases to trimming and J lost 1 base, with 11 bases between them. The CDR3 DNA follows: TGTGCCATCGGGGCGGGCTTCCAAGAGACCCAGTACTTC. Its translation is CAIGAGFQETQYF.

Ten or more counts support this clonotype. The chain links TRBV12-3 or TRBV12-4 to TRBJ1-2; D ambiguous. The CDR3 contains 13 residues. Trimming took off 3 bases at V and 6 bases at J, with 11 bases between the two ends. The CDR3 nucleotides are TGTGCCAGCAGTTTTGAGGGTTTTGATGGCTACACCTTC. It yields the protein CASSFEGFDGYTF.

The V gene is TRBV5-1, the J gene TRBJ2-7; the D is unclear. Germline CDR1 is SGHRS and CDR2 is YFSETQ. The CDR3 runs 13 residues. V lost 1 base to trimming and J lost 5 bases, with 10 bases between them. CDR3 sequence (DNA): TGCGCCAGCAGCTTGCCAAGGAAGCACGAGCAGTACTTC. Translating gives CASSLPRKHEQYF.

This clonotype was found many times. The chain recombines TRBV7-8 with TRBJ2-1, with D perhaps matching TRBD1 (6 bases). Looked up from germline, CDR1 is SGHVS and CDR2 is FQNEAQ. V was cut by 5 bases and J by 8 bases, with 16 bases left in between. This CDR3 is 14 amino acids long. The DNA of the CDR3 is TGTGCCAGCAGCCTTCAGACAGGTTTGGATGAGCAGTTCTTC. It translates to CASSLQTGLDEQFF.